A selection of T cell receptor beta chains follows, all from one sample in a study of a mutant IDH1 vaccine in newly diagnosed glioma. Method: immunoSEQ multiplex PCR; TCRdb's copy keeps in-frame clones and lacks some. This sample has about 54,000 clones, with around 80% found just once. These receptors are not linked to any known antigen. The sample here was PBMCs, taken from a glioma patient whose treatment included an IDH1 peptide vaccine. The source is a woman aged 18-35 years with glioma. The CDR3 runs from the conserved cysteine through the conserved F or W. Size values are once, few and many counts, or a class for expanded clones, and some rows have none.

abundance | v_gene | CDR3aa
once | TRBV5-1 | CASSLGDGILGYTF
. | TRBV4-2 | CASSQGGGRETQYF
. | TRBV10-3 | CAIRPTGGSGTEAFF
. | TRBV11-2 | CASSLRAFTANVLTF
. | TRBV19 | CASATGAFYNEQFF
once | TRBV19 | CASSSDPEGYTF
once | TRBV11-1 | CASSDQGGNTEAFF
. | TRBV7-9 | CASSLLDTQYF
once | TRBV4-1 | CASSRGGLTTDTQYF
few | TRBV27 | CASSSYGSSYNEQFF
. | TRBV11-2 | CASSFTDNTEAFF
. | TRBV7-3 | CASSLTPWWTGELFF
. | TRBV9 | CASSYRQGGTEAFF
. | TRBV6-5 | CASSFQSSYEQYF
. | TRBV30 | CASVQAPGANVLTF
. | TRBV14 | CASRKLGQGSYGYTF
. | TRBV7-8 | CASSSGVANYGYTF
. | TRBV11-3 | CASSLGLAGGREQFF
. | TRBV4-3 | CASSQDLAGNNEKLFF
. | TRBV11-2 | CASSRAYEQYF
. | TRBV10-3 | CAISETDTQYF
. | TRBV7-3 | CASSLMAGGLAGELFF
. | TRBV2 | CASSELGNQPQHF
medium-sized | TRBV6-5 | CASSSGGEVWEAFF
. | TRBV29-1 | CSVEGTEKANYGYTF
. | TRBV10-3 | CASGTGGSNQPQHF
. | TRBV5-4 | CASGREANTGELFF
. | TRBV5-1 | CASSFQAEQYF
. | TRBV5-8 | CASSIDRAKNIQYF
. | TRBV2 | CASSSSTTNEKLFF
. | TRBV7-3 | CASSLVWARNTEAFF
. | TRBV5-6 | CASSLGAGGLWDTQYF
. | TRBV30 | CAWSRGSGNTIYF
. | TRBV29-1 | CSVAVSADTQYF
. | TRBV6-4 | CASSGSAGGNEQFF
. | TRBV7-2 | CASSLASGGSSGNTIYF